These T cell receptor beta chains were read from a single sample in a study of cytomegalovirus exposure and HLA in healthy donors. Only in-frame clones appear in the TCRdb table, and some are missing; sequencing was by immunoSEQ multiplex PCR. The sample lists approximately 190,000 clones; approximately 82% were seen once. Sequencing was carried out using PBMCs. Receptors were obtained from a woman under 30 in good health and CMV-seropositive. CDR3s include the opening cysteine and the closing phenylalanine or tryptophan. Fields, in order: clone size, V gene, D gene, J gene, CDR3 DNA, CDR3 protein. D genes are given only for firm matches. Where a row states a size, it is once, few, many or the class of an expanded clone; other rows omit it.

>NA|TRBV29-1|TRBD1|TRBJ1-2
TGCAGTGCATTCTTCTCTCCCGGGACAGGGAGGCATGGCTACACCTTC
CSAFFSPGTGRHGYTF
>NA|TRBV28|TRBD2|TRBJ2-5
TGTGCCGGGGGCGGGGGGCACCAAGAGACCCAGTACTTC
CAGGGGHQETQYF
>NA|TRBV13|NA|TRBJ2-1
TGTGCCAGCAGCTTGGATAAACCTTGGGCCGAGCAGTTCTTC
CASSLDKPWAEQFF
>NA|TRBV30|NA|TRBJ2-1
TGTGCCTGGAGTCAATCCTACAATGAGCAGTTCTTC
CAWSQSYNEQFF
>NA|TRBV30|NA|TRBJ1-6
TGTGCCTGGAGTCCACCAGGGTCACCCCTCCACTTT
CAWSPPGSPLHF
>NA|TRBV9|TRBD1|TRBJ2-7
TGTGCCAGCAGCGTGGGGGCGTGGACAGGTAATCACGAGCAGTACTTC
CASSVGAWTGNHEQYF
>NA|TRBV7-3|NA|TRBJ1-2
TGTGCCAGCAGCTTAATGGCAGGGGCTGGCTACACCTTC
CASSLMAGAGYTF
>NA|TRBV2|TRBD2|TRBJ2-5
TGTGCCAGCAGAGGGGCTAGCGGAATACAAGAGACCCAGTACTTC
CASRGASGIQETQYF
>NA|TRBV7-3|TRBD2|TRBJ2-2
TGTGCCAGCAGCTCCCAGGGAGGGGGGGAGCTGTTTTTT
CASSSQGGGELFF
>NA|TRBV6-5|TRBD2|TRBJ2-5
TGTGCCAGCAGTAGGACTAGGTGGGAGACCCGGTACTTC
CASSRTRWETRYF
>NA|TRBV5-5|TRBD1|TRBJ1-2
TGTGCCAGCAGCTTGTATGGGACAGCTAACTATGGCTACACCTTC
CASSLYGTANYGYTF
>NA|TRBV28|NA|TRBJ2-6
TGTGCCAGCAGGAAGGCGGGTTTGGGGGCCAACGGCCTGACTTTC
CASRKAGLGANGLTF
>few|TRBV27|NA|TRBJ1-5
TGTGCCAGCAGTTCCGCTTCGGGGGGAAATCAGCCCCAGCATTTT
CASSSASGGNQPQHF
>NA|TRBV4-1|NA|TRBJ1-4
TGCGCCAGCAGCCAAGTAGGCCAGGGTGGTAAAAAACTGTTTTTT
CASSQVGQGGKKLFF
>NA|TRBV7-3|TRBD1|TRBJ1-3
TGTGCCAGCAGCCCAGGACAGGGATATGGAAACACCATATATTTT
CASSPGQGYGNTIYF
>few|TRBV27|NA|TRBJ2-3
TGTGCCAGTCGGGCAGGGGGCACAGATACGCAGTATTTT
CASRAGGTDTQYF
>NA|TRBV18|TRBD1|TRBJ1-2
TGTGCCAGCTCACCCGGGACAGATGATAGGGGCTACACCTTC
CASSPGTDDRGYTF
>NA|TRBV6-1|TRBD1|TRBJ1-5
TGTGCCAGCAGTGGGGACAGATATCAGCCCCAGCATTTT
CASSGDRYQPQHF
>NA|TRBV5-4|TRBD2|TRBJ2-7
TGTGCCAGCAGCTTGGCCCCGGGGGGGTACGAGCAGTACTTC
CASSLAPGGYEQYF
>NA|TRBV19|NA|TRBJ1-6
TGTGCCAGTAGTATGTTCGGGGGGGCCGACTATAATTCACCCCTCCACTTT
CASSMFGGADYNSPLHF
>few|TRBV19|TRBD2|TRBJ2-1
TGTGCCAGTAGTACCCGGGGGGGCAATGAGCAGTTCTTC
CASSTRGGNEQFF
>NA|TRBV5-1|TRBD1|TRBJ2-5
TGCGCCAGCAGCCAGGGACAGGGTACGGAGACCCAGTACTTC
CASSQGQGTETQYF
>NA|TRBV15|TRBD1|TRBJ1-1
TGTGCCACCAGCGGGACAGTGAACACTGAAGCTTTCTTT
CATSGTVNTEAFF
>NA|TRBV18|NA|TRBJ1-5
TGTGCCAGCTCACCACCGAGACAGAGCAATCAGCCCCAGCATTTT
CASSPPRQSNQPQHF
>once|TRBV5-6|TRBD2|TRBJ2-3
TGTGCCAGCAGCGGGAGACTAGCGGGGGGGCCAGATACGCAGTATTTT
CASSGRLAGGPDTQYF
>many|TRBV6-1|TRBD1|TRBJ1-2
TGTGCCAGCAGTGAAAGGGAGACAGGGGGAAGGGATGGCTACACCTTC
CASSERETGGRDGYTF
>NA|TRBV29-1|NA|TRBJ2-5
TGCAGCGCCCAAAGTAGGGAGGAGACCCAGTACTTC
CSAQSREETQYF
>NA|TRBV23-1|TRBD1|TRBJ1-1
TGCGCCAGCAGTCAATCGCCAGGGGGCGTGTTGGCCACTGAAGCTTTCTTT
CASSQSPGGVLATEAFF
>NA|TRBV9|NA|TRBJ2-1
TGTGCCAGCAGCCGGGGGAGCTCCTACAATGAGCAGTTCTTC
CASSRGSSYNEQFF
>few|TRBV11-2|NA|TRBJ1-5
TGTGCCAGCAGCTTAGATATAATCGGTCGTCCCAATCAGCCCCAGCATTTT
CASSLDIIGRPNQPQHF
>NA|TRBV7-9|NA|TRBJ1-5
TGTGCCAGCAGCTTAGGAGGGCCCCGGCAGCCCCAGCATTTT
CASSLGGPRQPQHF
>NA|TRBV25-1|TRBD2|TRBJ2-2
TGTGCCAGCACCCCGGGACTAGCGGGGGCCGGGGAGCTGTTTTTT
CASTPGLAGAGELFF
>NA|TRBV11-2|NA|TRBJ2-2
TGTGCCAGCAGCTTAGATCTCCGGGGTCCCGGGGAGCTGTTTTTT
CASSLDLRGPGELFF
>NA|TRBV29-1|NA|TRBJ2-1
TGCAGCGCCACACCGGACGGGGGATTCTATGAGCAGTTCTTC
CSATPDGGFYEQFF
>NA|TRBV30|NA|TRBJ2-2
TGTGCCTGGGCAACAGGGTTGACCGGGGAGCTGTTTTTT
CAWATGLTGELFF
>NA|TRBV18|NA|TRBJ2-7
TGTGCCAGCTCACCAAACAGGATTGACGGCCCTTACGAGCAGTACTTC
CASSPNRIDGPYEQYF
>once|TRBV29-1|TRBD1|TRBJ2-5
TGCAGCTTCTTTAGGGACAGGGGGGAAGAGACCCAGTACTTC
CSFFRDRGEETQYF
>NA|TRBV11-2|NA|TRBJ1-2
TGTGCCAGCAGCTTAGCCGGGTCCTATGGCTACACCTTC
CASSLAGSYGYTF
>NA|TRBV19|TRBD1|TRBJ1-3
TGTGCCAGTAGTATTAACAGGGGCGGTCCGGACACCATATATTTT
CASSINRGGPDTIYF
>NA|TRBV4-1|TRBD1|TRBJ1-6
TGTGCCAGCAGCCAAGATGAGGGGACAGGTAATTCACCCCTCCACTTT
CASSQDEGTGNSPLHF
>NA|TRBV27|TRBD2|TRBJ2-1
TGTGCCAGCAGTCCCAAGGGGGGACTAGCGGGGACCTACAATGAGCAGTTCTTC
CASSPKGGLAGTYNEQFF
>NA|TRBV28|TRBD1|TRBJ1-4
TGTGCCAGCAGTACCGGGACAGGGTTTGAAAAACTGTTTTTT
CASSTGTGFEKLFF
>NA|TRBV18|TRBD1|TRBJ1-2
TGTGCCAGCTCAAAGACGTCCACAGGGGGCGTCGCCGAGACATATGGCTACACCTTC
CASSKTSTGGVAETYGYTF
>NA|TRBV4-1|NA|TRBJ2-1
TGCGCCAGCAGCCTACAATACAATGAGCAGTTCTTC
CASSLQYNEQFF
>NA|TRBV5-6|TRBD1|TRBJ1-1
TGTGCCAGCAGCTTCGGGACAGGGTATGGGAACACTGAAGCTTTCTTT
CASSFGTGYGNTEAFF
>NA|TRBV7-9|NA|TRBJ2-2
TGTGCCAGCGCGGAGGGACTCAACACCGGGGAGCTGTTTTTT
CASAEGLNTGELFF
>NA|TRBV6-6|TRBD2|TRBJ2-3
TGTGCCAGCAGTCCATGGGGGCGGGGGGGCACAGATACGCAGTATTTT
CASSPWGRGGTDTQYF
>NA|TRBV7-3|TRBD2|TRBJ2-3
TGTGCCAGCAGCTCCGGGACTAGCGGGGGGTCCCCTAGCACAGATACGCAGTATTTT
CASSSGTSGGSPSTDTQYF
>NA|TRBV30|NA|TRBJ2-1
TGTGCCTGGAGTACTGGGCTCCGGAACAATGAGCAGTTCTTC
CAWSTGLRNNEQFF
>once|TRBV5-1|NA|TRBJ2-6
TGCGCCAGCAGCTTGGTTAGCGGTTCTGGGGCCAACGTCCTGACTTTC
CASSLVSGSGANVLTF
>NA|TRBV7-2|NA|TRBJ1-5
TGTGCCAGCAGCTTAGCGCTCTTTGGGGCTGAGGGCAATCAGCCCCAGCATTTT
CASSLALFGAEGNQPQHF
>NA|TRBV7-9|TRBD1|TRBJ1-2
TGTGCCAGCAGCCCGGGACAGGTCTATGGCTACACCTTC
CASSPGQVYGYTF
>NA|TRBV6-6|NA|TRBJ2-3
TGTGCCAGCAGCCCCACCGCGTTTAGTACGCAGTATTTT
CASSPTAFSTQYF
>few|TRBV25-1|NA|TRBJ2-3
TGTGCCAGTCAAGGGGATCGCACAGATACGCAGTATTTT
CASQGDRTDTQYF
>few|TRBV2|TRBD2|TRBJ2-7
TGTGCCAGCAGCCTAGCGGGGCTTCTCTCCTACGAGCAGTACTTC
CASSLAGLLSYEQYF